A selection of T cell receptor beta chains follows, all from one sample in a study of T cell clones after liver transplantation. TCRdb's table, derived via immunoSEQ multiplex PCR, lists solely in-frame clones and lacks some. Here the sample spans about 45,000 clones, just over 85% being singletons. Material: CD4+ T cells from blood, obtained 24 months after liver transplant. These receptors came from a human patient who received a liver transplant. The graft donor may have contributed some T cells. The CDR3 runs from the conserved cysteine through the conserved F or W. Fields, in order: D gene, V gene, clone size, J gene, CDR3 protein, CDR3 DNA. D genes are given only for firm matches. Expanded clones are given a class, and other clones once, few, many or no size at all.

D gene: .; V gene: TRBV18; clone size: .; J gene: TRBJ2-3; CDR3 protein: CASSPGQGKNTQYF; CDR3 DNA: TGTGCCAGCTCACCGGGGCAGGGAAAAAATACGCAGTATTTT
D gene: .; V gene: TRBV28; clone size: .; J gene: TRBJ2-2; CDR3 protein: CASSTPGARGTGELFF; CDR3 DNA: TGTGCCAGCAGTACCCCGGGAGCGAGGGGCACCGGGGAGCTGTTTTTT
D gene: TRBD1; V gene: TRBV19; clone size: .; J gene: TRBJ1-5; CDR3 protein: CASSPMGFRGQTNQPQHF; CDR3 DNA: TGTGCCAGTAGTCCTATGGGATTTAGGGGACAGACCAATCAGCCCCAGCATTTT
D gene: .; V gene: TRBV2; clone size: once; J gene: TRBJ2-1; CDR3 protein: CASGLESSYNEQFF; CDR3 DNA: TGTGCCAGCGGCTTGGAGAGCTCCTACAATGAGCAGTTCTTC
D gene: .; V gene: TRBV7-6; clone size: .; J gene: TRBJ1-1; CDR3 protein: CASSLGWGANTEAFF; CDR3 DNA: TGTGCCAGCAGCTTGGGGTGGGGGGCGAACACTGAAGCTTTCTTT
D gene: .; V gene: TRBV4-2; clone size: .; J gene: TRBJ2-7; CDR3 protein: CASSQPQGDYEQYF; CDR3 DNA: TGTGCCAGCAGTCAACCCCAGGGTGACTACGAGCAGTACTTC
D gene: .; V gene: TRBV5-1; clone size: few; J gene: TRBJ2-7; CDR3 protein: CASSLALFSYEQYF; CDR3 DNA: TGCGCCAGCAGCTTGGCGCTGTTCTCCTACGAGCAGTACTTC
D gene: TRBD2; V gene: TRBV11-3; clone size: once; J gene: TRBJ2-3; CDR3 protein: CASSLESAGGTDTQYF; CDR3 DNA: TGTGCCAGCAGCTTAGAAAGTGCGGGAGGCACAGATACGCAGTATTTT
D gene: .; V gene: TRBV7-3; clone size: .; J gene: TRBJ2-7; CDR3 protein: CASSLFASYEQYF; CDR3 DNA: TGTGCCAGCAGCTTATTCGCCTCCTACGAGCAGTACTTC
D gene: .; V gene: TRBV7-2; clone size: .; J gene: TRBJ2-5; CDR3 protein: CASSLDRGGTETQYF; CDR3 DNA: TGTGCCAGCAGCTTAGACAGGGGAGGGACAGAGACCCAGTACTTC